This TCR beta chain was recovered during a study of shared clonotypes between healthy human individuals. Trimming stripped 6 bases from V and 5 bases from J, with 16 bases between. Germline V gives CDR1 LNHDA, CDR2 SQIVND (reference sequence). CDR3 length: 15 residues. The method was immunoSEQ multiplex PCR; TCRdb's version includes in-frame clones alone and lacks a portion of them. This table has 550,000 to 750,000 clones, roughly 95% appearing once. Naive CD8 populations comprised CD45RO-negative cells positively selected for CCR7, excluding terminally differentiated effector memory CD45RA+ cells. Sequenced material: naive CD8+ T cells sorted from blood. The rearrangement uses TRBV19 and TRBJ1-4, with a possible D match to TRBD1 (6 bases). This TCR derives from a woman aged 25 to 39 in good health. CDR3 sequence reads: CASRLLQGPNEKLFF. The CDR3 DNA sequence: TGTGCCAGTAGGCTCCTACAGGGCCCCAATGAAAAACTGTTTTTT. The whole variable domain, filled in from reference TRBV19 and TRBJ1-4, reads DGGITQSPKYLFRKEGQNVTLSCEQNLNHDAMYWYRQDPGQGLRLIYYSQIVNDFQKGDIAEGYSVSREKKESFPLTVTSAQKNPTAFYLCASRLLQGPNEKLFFGSGTQLSVL.